The 6 T cell receptor beta chains below were found in one sample sequenced in a study of shared clonotypes between healthy human individuals. Clones were read by immunoSEQ multiplex PCR, and TCRdb kept only the in-frame ones, dropping some. The table lists about 1.5 million clones, over 95% of them singletons. Sequencing was performed on naive CD4+ T cells sorted from blood. The subset is: CD45RA+ positively selected. These receptors were obtained from a man aged 25 to 40 in good health.

The CDR3 bases are TGTGCCAGTAGTGCCCTGGGGGGTGGCGAGACCCAGTACTTC. Residues: CASSALGGGETQYF. The chain uses TRBV19 and TRBJ2-5; D might be TRBD2 (6 bases). Germline assignment: CDR1 LNHDA and CDR2 SQIVND (reference sequence). Trimming cost V 5 bases and J 5 bases, with 15 bases left between them. This CDR3 contains 14 residues.

The chain joins TRBV30 to TRBJ1-4, with 8 positions matching TRBD1. The CDR3 is 16 residues long. Looked up from germline, CDR1 is GTSNPN and CDR2 is SVGIG (reference sequence). V trimming: 2 bases; J trimming: 4 bases; junction bases outside the gene matches: 9. CDR3 sequence (DNA): TGTGCCTGGAGTAGATTTGGACAGGGACATAATGAAAAACTGTTTTTT. Translated: CAWSRFGQGHNEKLFF.

This sequence joins TRBV10-3 and TRBJ2-1; maybe TRBD2 (5 bases). V was clipped by 4 bases and J by 3 bases, with 10 bases between them. This CDR3 region has 14 residues. Germline CDR1 and CDR2: ENHRY and SYGVKD. CDR3 sequence (DNA): TGTGCCATCAGTGGTGACCGGGACTACAATGAGCAGTTCTTC. It codes for CAISGDRDYNEQFF.

The chain employs TRBV19 and TRBJ2-7; 8 bases align to TRBD2. Trimming at V came to 3 bases and at J to 6 bases, leaving 10 bases not matched to a gene. Germline CDR1 is LNHDA and CDR2 is SQIVND (reference sequence). This CDR3 is built from 15 residues. The CDR3 loop is CASSIIRGLVGEQYF. The CDR3 nucleotides are TGTGCCAGTAGTATCATACGGGGACTAGTGGGCGAGCAGTACTTC.

This chain links TRBV28 with TRBJ2-5; D is possibly TRBD2 (5 bases). The length of the CDR3 is 14 residues. CDR1 MDHEN and CDR2 SYDVKM come from the germline V gene. V shed 5 bases and J shed 1 base, with 11 bases lying between them. CDR3 sequence reads: CASSLSGIQETQYF. Here the CDR3 DNA reads TGTGCCAGCAGTCTCTCGGGGATCCAAGAGACCCAGTACTTC. Full variable domain (remainder filled in from reference TRBV28 and TRBJ2-5): DVKVTQSSRYLVKRTGEKVFLECVQDMDHENMFWYRQDPGLGLRLIYFSYDVKMKEKGDIPEGYSVSREKKERFSLILESASTNQTSMYLCASSLSGIQETQYFGPGTRLLVL.

V and J are TRBV19 and TRBJ2-4; tentative D call: TRBD1 (9 bases). This CDR3 spans 22 amino acids. The germline gives CDR1 LNHDA, CDR2 SQIVND (reference sequence). V was cut by 3 bases and J by 9 bases, with 39 bases left in between. This CDR3 is CASSMGDRVETGLVSAKGIQYF. As DNA, the CDR3 is TGTGCCAGTAGTATGGGGGACAGGGTGGAGACGGGACTAGTTTCGGCTAAAGGCATTCAGTACTTC.